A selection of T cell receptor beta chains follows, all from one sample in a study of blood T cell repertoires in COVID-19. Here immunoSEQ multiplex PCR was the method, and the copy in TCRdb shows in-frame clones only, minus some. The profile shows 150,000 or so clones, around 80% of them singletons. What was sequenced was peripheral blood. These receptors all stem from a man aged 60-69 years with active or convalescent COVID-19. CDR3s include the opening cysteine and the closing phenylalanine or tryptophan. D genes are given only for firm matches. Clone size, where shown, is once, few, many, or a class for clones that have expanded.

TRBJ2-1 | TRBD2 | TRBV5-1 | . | CASSQGLAGGLDEQFF | TGCGCCAGCAGCCAGGGACTAGCGGGGGGTCTGGATGAGCAGTTCTTC
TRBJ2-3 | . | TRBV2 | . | CASSEYRSYTQYF | TGTGCCAGCAGCGAATACAGGTCCTATACGCAGTATTTT
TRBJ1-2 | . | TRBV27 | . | CASSLSGGGYTF | TGTGCCAGCAGTTTATCCGGGGGTGGCTACACCTTC
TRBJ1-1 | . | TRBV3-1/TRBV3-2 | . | CASSPYFGLGMNTEAFF | TGTGCCAGCAGCCCTTACTTCGGGTTGGGTATGAACACTGAAGCTTTCTTT
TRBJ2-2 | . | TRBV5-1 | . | CASSLVIGSTGELFF | TGCGCCAGCAGCTTGGTGATAGGGAGTACCGGGGAGCTGTTTTTT
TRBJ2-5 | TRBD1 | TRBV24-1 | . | CATSDQTGARETQYF | TGTGCCACCAGTGACCAGACAGGGGCCAGGGAGACCCAGTACTTC
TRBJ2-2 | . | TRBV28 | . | CASRGRANTGELFF | TGTGCCAGCAGGGGCAGGGCCAACACCGGGGAGCTGTTTTTT
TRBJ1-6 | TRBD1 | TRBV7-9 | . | CASSLGDRDYNSPLHF | TGTGCCAGCAGCTTAGGGGACAGGGACTATAATTCACCCCTCCACTTT
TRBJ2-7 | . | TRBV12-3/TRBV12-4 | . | CASSLGSVYEQYF | TGTGCCAGCAGTTTAGGCTCAGTCTACGAGCAGTACTTC
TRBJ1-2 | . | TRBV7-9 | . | CASSSTEKDGYTF | TGTGCCAGCAGCTCCACAGAAAAGGATGGCTACACCTTC
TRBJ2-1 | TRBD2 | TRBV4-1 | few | CASSQPTSGRMNEQFF | TGCGCCAGCAGCCAACCCACTAGCGGGAGAATGAATGAGCAGTTCTTC
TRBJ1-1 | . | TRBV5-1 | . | CASSLIANMNTEAFF | TGCGCCAGCAGCTTGATAGCTAACATGAACACTGAAGCTTTCTTT
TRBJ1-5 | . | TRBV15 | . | CATSRGTGQPQHF | TGTGCCACCAGCAGGGGGACTGGTCAGCCCCAGCATTTT
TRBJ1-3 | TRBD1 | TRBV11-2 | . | CASSLGGTGTGNTIYF | TGTGCCAGCAGCTTAGGAGGGACAGGGACTGGAAACACCATATATTTT
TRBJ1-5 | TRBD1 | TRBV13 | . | CASSSSGQGAINQPQHF | TGTGCCAGCAGCTCCTCCGGACAGGGGGCTATCAATCAGCCCCAGCATTTT
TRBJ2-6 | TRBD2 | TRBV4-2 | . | CASSQVSGARANVLTF | TGTGCCAGCAGCCAAGTTAGCGGGGCCCGGGCCAACGTCCTGACTTTC